This T cell receptor (beta chain) was captured by sequencing in a study of shared clonotypes between healthy human individuals. Libraries were prepared by immunoSEQ multiplex PCR; TCRdb keeps only in-frame clonotypes and omits some of them. Among fewer than 1.8 million clones, about 98.5% were seen once, and the ten largest hold approximately 0.38%. Sequenced material: naive CD4+ T cells sorted from blood. Subset reported: CD45RA+ positively selected. This sequence was found in a man aged 30 to 45 in good health.

The CDR3 reads CAISEPTRLAGGYNEQFF. The CDR3 DNA reads as TGTGCCATCAGTGAGCCGACTAGACTAGCGGGAGGATACAATGAGCAGTTCTTC. The rearrangement uses TRBV10-3 and TRBJ2-1, with 13 bases that match TRBD2. Germline V gene data show CDR1 as ENHRY and CDR2 as SYGVKD. CDR3 length: 18 amino acids. J was trimmed by 4 bases and V by 2 bases; bases with no gene match: 8.